This paragraph reports one T cell receptor beta chain. These data belong to a study of cytomegalovirus exposure and HLA in healthy donors. Assay used: immunoSEQ multiplex PCR; TCRdb lists only in-frame clones, some missing. The sample records about 250,000 clones, about 83% being singletons. Material for sequencing was PBMCs. This receptor was taken from a young man in good health and CMV-seronegative.

CDR3 sequence (DNA): TGCGCCAGCAGCTGGGCTAGCGGGATCTCCGAGCAGTACTTC. It specifies CASSWASGISEQYF. J is TRBJ2-7 and V is TRBV10-2; TRBD2 aligns across 9 bases. V lost 6 bases and J lost 6; bases outside the gene matches: 9. This CDR3 region has 14 residues. The germline gives CDR1 WSHSY, CDR2 SAAADI.